A single sample gave rise to the 27 T cell receptor beta chains below, sequenced in a study of tumor-infiltrating lymphocytes in primary liver carcinoma. Researchers generated TCR beta cDNA from roughly 520 ng of total RNA, relying on a constant-region primer. The TCR beta library was amplified through three nested multiplex PCR rounds in a modified ARM-PCR procedure. The two initial PCR rounds, about 9 cycles each, used TRBV1-TRBV30 forward and C-beta reverse primers. TCRdb re-derived calls from the multiplex PCR reads in MiXCR, one entry per CDR3 protein. The repertoire has 35,000 to 45,000 distinct CDR3 sequences, roughly 75% of them found once; the top ten carry roughly 38%. DNA and RNA were both co-extracted from 20-30 mg of bulk tissue that had not been sorted. Sequencing input: tumor-adjacent normal liver tissue. The receptors here all came from a young woman with primary liver carcinoma and hepatitis B virus infection.

A word on this clonotype: Germline and junction disagree at one end, which may indicate a read error. The chain recombines TRBV5-6 with TRBJ2-2, with TRBD2 as a possible D gene (6 bases). The CDR3 extends over 17 amino acids. Germline V gives CDR1 SGHDT, CDR2 YYEEEE. CDR3 region: CASCLVFRHGRDGELFF. The CDR3 nucleotides read TGTGCCAGCTGCTTGGTGTTCAGACACGGGCGGGACGGGGAGCTGTTTTTT. The whole variable domain, remainder taken from reference TRBV5-6 and TRBJ2-2, is DAGVTQSPTHLIKTRGQQVTLRCSPKSGHDTVSWYQQALGQGPQFIFQYYEEEERQRGNFPDRFSGHQFPNYSSELNVNALLLGDSALYLCASCLVFRHGRDGELFFGEGSRLTVL.

A remark on this clonotype: The CDR3 does not close with the conserved phenylalanine or tryptophan, likely indicating a read error. The DNA is left out, because the CDR3 cannot be placed on it with certainty; the CDR3 is given as TCRdb lists it. The genes are TRBV11-2 and TRBJ2-7; the listed D gene, TRBD1, was not tested against the DNA. The CDR3 is made up of 15 amino acids, end residues included. Germline CDR1 is SGHAT and CDR2 is FQNNGV. CDR3 residues: CASSLDRARAYEQYS.

A remark on this clonotype: The germline gene is not matched at one end of the junction; a read error may be the cause. In DNA, the CDR3 is TGTGCCAGCAGCCAGACTAGCGGAGTTTACAGTGAGCAGTTCTTC. It translates to CASSQTSGVYSEQFF. V gene TRBV4-2 combines with J gene TRBJ2-1; 9 bases are shared with TRBD2. The CDR3 contains 15 residues. CDR1 LGHNA and CDR2 YNFKEQ come from the germline V gene.

The chain employs TRBV5-4 and TRBJ2-5; 11 bases align to TRBD2. The CDR3 loop spans 15 amino acids. Germline V gene lookup returns CDR1 SGHNT and CDR2 YYREEE (reference sequence). CDR3 region: CDSSLGTSGQETQYF. In DNA, the CDR3 is TGTGACAGTAGCTTGGGGACTAGCGGACAAGAGACCCAGTACTTC.

This clonotype appeared once. This likely comes from a read error, as the CDR3 has no conserved phenylalanine or tryptophan at its end. This chain links TRBV29-1 with TRBJ1-1; D uncertain. This CDR3 comprises 13 residues. CDR1 is SQVTM, CDR2 ANQGSEA, per germline. V lost 4 bases, J lost 0 bases, and 9 bases lay in between. CDR3 region: CSVVHNMNTEAFL. The CDR3 region has the DNA TGCAGCGTTGTACACAACATGAACACTGAAGCTTTCCTT.

As regards this clonotype: Sequence at one end of the junction differs from germline and may be a read error. The gene calls are TRBV11-2 and TRBJ2-1; 8 positions agree with TRBD2. Germline CDR1 is SGHAT and CDR2 is FQNNGV. CDR3 length equals 16 residues. CDR3 sequence (DNA): TGTGCCAGCAACCTAGGACGAGCGGGAGATCATTATGAGCACTTCTTC. Protein sequence: CASNLGRAGDHYEHFF.

This clonotype was picked up many times. This chain uses TRBV12-3 or TRBV12-4 with TRBJ1-2; 7 nucleotides line up with TRBD1. The V gene end was trimmed by 6 bases and the J gene end by 1 base; junction bases not matched to a gene: 5. The CDR3 is 14 residues long. CDR3 loop: CASSGQANNYGYTF. Here the CDR3 DNA reads TGTGCCAGCAGCGGACAGGCAAATAACTATGGCTACACCTTC.

In its sample, this clonotype was seen a few times. A single base separates this from a much larger clone, so it may be a read error. The chain is built from TRBV28 and TRBJ2-5; 8 positions match TRBD1. CDR3 size: 14 residues. Germline assignment: CDR1 MDHEN and CDR2 SYDVKM. CDR3 residues: CVSSAGGLGETQYF. The CDR3 DNA is TGTGTCAGCAGTGCAGGGGGCCTAGGAGAGACCCAGTACTTC.

As regards this clonotype: Sequence at one end of the junction differs from germline and may be a read error. V is TRBV11-2 and J is TRBJ2-3; TRBD1 is a possible D gene (6 bases). The CDR3 totals 16 residues. Germline V gives CDR1 SGHAT, CDR2 FQNNGV. The CDR3 region is CASNPRGTSSTDTQYF. CDR3 nucleotides: TGTGCCAGCAACCCGAGGGGGACATCGAGCACAGATACGCAGTACTTT.

This clonotype has only a few counts. This chain uses TRBV12-3 or TRBV12-4 with TRBJ2-1; D gene unclear. Trimming stripped 5 bases from V and 15 bases from J, with 17 bases between. This CDR3 is built from 12 residues. Written as DNA, the CDR3 is TGTGCCAGCAGTGCTCCCCAGCAAAGGCCGTTCTTC. Protein: CASSAPQQRPFF.

To note about this clonotype: This CDR3 is missing its conserved last phenylalanine or tryptophan, likely due to a read error. V gene TRBV7-8 combines with J gene TRBJ1-5; D is undetermined. The V end lost 5 bases, the J end lost 6 bases, and 17 bases lay between the germline ends. Germline V lookup: CDR1 SGHVS, CDR2 FQNEAQ. The CDR3 runs 15 residues. In DNA form, the CDR3 reads TGTGCCAGCAGCCTTATGGGCCAGGTCGGTCAGCCCCAGCATTCT. It specifies CASSLMGQVGQPQHS.

Worth noting for this clonotype: Here the CDR3 omits its conserved ending phenylalanine or tryptophan, so a read error is the likely source. The gene calls are TRBV6-2 or TRBV6-3 and TRBJ2-3; D perhaps matches TRBD2 (6 bases). The length of the CDR3 is 13 residues. Germline loops: CDR1 MNHEY, CDR2 SVGEGT. CDR3 protein: CVSSTGATDTQYS. Here the CDR3 DNA reads TGTGTCAGCAGCACGGGAGCCACAGATACTCAGTATTCT.

In this sample, this clonotype turned up a few times. This rearrangement joins TRBV18 to TRBJ2-7, with a possible D match to TRBD1 (6 bases). Germline CDR1 KGHSH, CDR2 LQKENI. Trimming pared 3 bases from V and 0 bases from J, leaving 15 bases between. This CDR3 is built from 16 residues. The CDR3 bases are TGTGCCAGCTCACCGGCGACAGGCCTGAGCTCCTACGAGCAGTACTTC. Its protein is CASSPATGLSSYEQYF.

This clonotype has a count of ten or more. The rearrangement joins TRBV6-1 to TRBJ1-3; D is possibly TRBD1 (5 bases). The V gene's germline CDR1 is MNHNS and CDR2 SASEGT. V was cut by 0 bases and J by 0 bases, with 9 bases left in between. CDR3 length: 16 residues. CDR3 bases: TGTGCCAGCAGTGAAGCCGCAGGGACCTCTGGAAACACCATATATTTT. Amino acid sequence: CASSEAAGTSGNTIYF.

To note about this clonotype: One end of the junction varies from germline; a read error may be responsible. This rearrangement joins TRBV12-3 or TRBV12-4 to TRBJ2-1; D is undetermined. The CDR3 covers 12 residues. In DNA, the CDR3 is TGTGCCAGCAGTTTTCTGGGCAATGAGCAATTCTTC. Amino acids: CASSFLGNEQFF.

There are many counts of this clonotype. A read error may produce the germline difference seen at one junction end. This sequence joins TRBV30 and TRBJ2-1, with TRBD2 identical over 11 bases. CDR3 length: 10 amino acids. Germline V lookup: CDR1 GTSNPN, CDR2 SVGIG (reference sequence). CDR3: CAWSGGTSGF. CDR3 nucleotides: TGTGCCTGGAGTGGGGGGACTAGCGGCTTC.

The gene calls are TRBV12-3 or TRBV12-4 and TRBJ2-3, with TRBD2 matching 7 bases. V was pared by 9 bases and J by 1 base, with 7 bases of the junction left unmatched. CDR3 length: 14 residues. CDR3 region: CARAWGGGTDTQYF. In nucleotides, the CDR3 is TGTGCCAGAGCCTGGGGGGGAGGCACAGATACGCAGTATTTT.

Notes on this clonotype: A much larger clone sits a single nucleotide away, making a read error possible. The chain uses TRBV2 and TRBJ2-5, with D perhaps matching TRBD2 (5 bases). Trimming pared 0 bases from V and 3 bases from J, leaving 17 bases between. The CDR3 contains 17 residues. The germline CDR1 and CDR2 sequences are SNHLY and FYNNEI. The CDR3 nucleotides read TGTGCCAGCAGTGAAGCGCTGGTTAGCGCGTCAGAAGAGACCCAGTACTTC. Translating it yields CASSEALVSASEETQYF.

Of note for this clonotype: This CDR3 is missing its conserved last phenylalanine or tryptophan, likely due to a read error. The chain links TRBV11-2 to TRBJ2-1; 7 bases are shared with TRBD2. CDR3 length equals 14 residues. The germline V gene has CDR1 SGHAT and CDR2 FQNNGV. CDR3 loop: CASSLGGTCDEQFL. As DNA, the CDR3 is TGTGCCAGCAGTCTCGGGGGGACGTGTGATGAACAGTTCTTA.

Notes on this clonotype: Germline is not matched at one junction end, which may reflect a read error. In DNA form, the CDR3 reads TGTGCCGGCAGCATAATTAGCTACGAGCAGTACTTC. Protein product: CAGSIISYEQYF. V gene TRBV11-2 combines with J gene TRBJ2-7; D is unclear. Germline V gene data show CDR1 as SGHAT and CDR2 as FQNNGV. This CDR3 has 12 residues.

The rearrangement links TRBV12-3 or TRBV12-4 to TRBJ2-7, with D uncertain. V was clipped by 1 base and J by 2 bases, with 15 bases between them. The CDR3 runs 16 residues. The DNA for the CDR3 is TGTGCCAGCAGTTTAGGTACCCCGGAGCTCACCTACGAGCAGTACTTC. This translates into CASSLGTPELTYEQYF.

This clonotype was detected only a few times. With a much larger clone just one base away, this may be a read error. V usage is TRBV5-4 and J usage is TRBJ2-1; possible D gene TRBD2, 5 bases. The CDR3 extends over 14 amino acids. V was pared by 0 bases and J by 8 bases, with 12 bases between. Germline CDR1 SGHNT, CDR2 YYREEE (reference sequence). The CDR3 sequence is CASSLGGPYDEQFF. The CDR3 DNA follows: TGTGCCAGCAGCTTGGGAGGGCCGTACGATGAGCAGTTCTTC.

As regards this clonotype: A much larger clonotype is one base distant, so this may be a read error. V gene TRBV28 combines with J gene TRBJ2-7; 9 positions agree with TRBD1. V was clipped by 6 bases and J by 3 bases; unmatched bases: 9. This CDR3 comprises 15 residues. In germline, CDR1 is MDHEN, CDR2 SYDVKM. DNA for the CDR3: TGTGCCAGCAGCCTATGGACAGGGGATTACTACGAGCAGTACTTC. This translates into CASSLWTGDYYEQYF.

Points on this clonotype: A read error may be the cause here, since a much bigger clone is one base away. V usage is TRBV28 and J usage is TRBJ2-7; 14 bases fit TRBD2. Per germline, CDR1 MDHEN and CDR2 SYDVKM. This CDR3 is built from 13 residues. The CDR3 sequence: CVSSGTSGSEQYF. CDR3 bases: TGTGTCAGCAGTGGGACTAGCGGGAGCGAGCAGTACTTC.

Details on this clonotype: Germline is not matched at one junction end, which may reflect a read error. The genes are TRBV7-8 and TRBJ1-5; possible D gene TRBD1, 5 bases. Per germline, CDR1 SGHVS and CDR2 FQNEAQ. This CDR3 contains 17 residues. Here the CDR3 reads CVSSIGYLGQGNQPQHF. The CDR3 region has the DNA TGTGTCAGCAGCATAGGGTATCTAGGGCAGGGCAATCAACCCCAGCATTTT.

The table lists this clonotype with many counts. This chain uses TRBV14 with TRBJ1-2; the D is unclear. The germline gives CDR1 SGHDN, CDR2 FVKESK. The V gene lost 3 bases and the J gene lost 7 bases, with 12 bases spanning the gap. CDR3 length: 13 residues. The chain's CDR3 is CASSHPQLGGYTF. The CDR3 DNA follows: TGTGCCAGCAGCCATCCCCAGCTGGGTGGCTACACCTTC.

Ten or more counts support this clonotype. The rearrangement links TRBV24-1 to TRBJ2-1; 10 nucleotides match TRBD2. After removal of 1 base from V and 9 bases from J, the junction contained 2 bases not matched to a gene. This CDR3 spans 14 amino acids. Germline CDR1 reads KGHDR; CDR2 reads SFDVKD. CDR3 loop: CATSDFSGGPEQFF. The CDR3, as DNA: TGTGCCACCAGTGATTTTAGCGGGGGGCCTGAGCAGTTCTTC.